The rows below give T cell receptor beta chains drawn from one sample of a study of T cell clones after liver transplantation. Some clones are missing from TCRdb's copy, which holds only in-frame ones; the method was immunoSEQ multiplex PCR. The table has about 15,000 clones, around 90% seen once. Sample: CD8+ T cells from blood, taken before liver transplant. The receptor set was obtained from a human donor who received a liver transplant. Both conserved end residues are part of each CDR3. A D gene is named only where the DNA matches it firmly. Size is omitted from some rows. Given values are once, few, many or a class for expanded clones.

D gene: .; J gene: TRBJ1-3; clone size: .; V gene: TRBV14; CDR3 protein: CASSQDVGARGNTIYF; CDR3 DNA: TGTGCCAGCAGCCAAGATGTGGGGGCGCGAGGAAACACCATATATTTT
D gene: TRBD1; J gene: TRBJ2-7; clone size: .; V gene: TRBV5-8; CDR3 protein: CASSLTTGATF; CDR3 DNA: TGTGCCAGCAGCCTGACGACAGGGGCGACCTTC
D gene: TRBD1; J gene: TRBJ2-7; clone size: .; V gene: TRBV9; CDR3 protein: CASSEETGPTHEQYF; CDR3 DNA: TGTGCCAGCAGCGAGGAGACAGGGCCTACCCACGAGCAGTACTTC
D gene: .; J gene: TRBJ2-7; clone size: .; V gene: TRBV19; CDR3 protein: CASSISLASYEQYF; CDR3 DNA: TGTGCCAGTAGTATCTCTCTAGCCTCCTACGAGCAGTACTTC
D gene: .; J gene: TRBJ2-1; clone size: .; V gene: TRBV9; CDR3 protein: CASSVGLGTVYNEQFF; CDR3 DNA: TGTGCCAGCAGCGTAGGCCTAGGGACGGTGTACAATGAGCAGTTCTTC
D gene: .; J gene: TRBJ1-3; clone size: .; V gene: TRBV4-2; CDR3 protein: CASSQRASRLRPGNTIYF; CDR3 DNA: TGTGCCAGCAGCCAAAGAGCGTCGAGACTAAGGCCGGGAAACACCATATATTTT
D gene: TRBD2; J gene: TRBJ2-7; clone size: .; V gene: TRBV7-2; CDR3 protein: CASSDPMGGRLYEQYF; CDR3 DNA: TGTGCCAGCAGCGACCCTATGGGCGGGAGGCTATACGAGCAGTACTTC
D gene: .; J gene: TRBJ2-2; clone size: .; V gene: TRBV12-5; CDR3 protein: CASGFPLIGELFF; CDR3 DNA: TGTGCTAGTGGTTTCCCACTTATCGGGGAGCTGTTTTTT
D gene: .; J gene: TRBJ1-1; clone size: .; V gene: TRBV10-3; CDR3 protein: CASALTGYTEAFF; CDR3 DNA: TGTGCCTCCGCCCTTACAGGATACACTGAAGCTTTCTTT
D gene: TRBD2; J gene: TRBJ2-7; clone size: few; V gene: TRBV5-6; CDR3 protein: CASSLASGSRYEQYF; CDR3 DNA: TGTGCCAGCAGCTTGGCTAGCGGGAGTCGGTACGAGCAGTACTTC
D gene: TRBD1; J gene: TRBJ1-2; clone size: .; V gene: TRBV29-1; CDR3 protein: CSVVGPTGDYGYTF; CDR3 DNA: TGCAGCGTTGTCGGCCCGACAGGGGACTATGGCTACACCTTC
D gene: .; J gene: TRBJ1-4; clone size: .; V gene: TRBV27; CDR3 protein: CASSFLRTDEKLFF; CDR3 DNA: TGTGCCAGCAGTTTTTTACGGACAGATGAAAAACTGTTTTTT
D gene: .; J gene: TRBJ1-1; clone size: .; V gene: TRBV7-9; CDR3 protein: CASSPPTQVMNTEAFF; CDR3 DNA: TGTGCCAGCAGCCCGCCGACACAGGTCATGAACACTGAAGCTTTCTTT
D gene: .; J gene: TRBJ1-1; clone size: .; V gene: TRBV6-1; CDR3 protein: CASSEQGMNTEAFF; CDR3 DNA: TGTGCCAGCAGTGAGCAGGGCATGAACACTGAAGCTTTCTTT
D gene: .; J gene: TRBJ2-5; clone size: .; V gene: TRBV5-1; CDR3 protein: CASSLVTGLETQYF; CDR3 DNA: TGCGCCAGCAGCTTGGTTACAGGGCTTGAGACCCAGTACTTC
D gene: .; J gene: TRBJ1-3; clone size: .; V gene: TRBV9; CDR3 protein: CASSPGGRSGNTIYF; CDR3 DNA: TGTGCCAGCAGCCCCGGGGGGCGCTCTGGAAACACCATATATTTT
D gene: TRBD1; J gene: TRBJ1-5; clone size: .; V gene: TRBV2; CDR3 protein: CASRATGVNQPQHF; CDR3 DNA: TGTGCCAGCAGAGCGACAGGGGTCAATCAGCCCCAGCATTTT
D gene: .; J gene: TRBJ2-5; clone size: .; V gene: TRBV2; CDR3 protein: CASRAPAGETQYF; CDR3 DNA: TGTGCCAGCAGGGCCCCCGCAGGAGAGACCCAGTACTTC
D gene: TRBD2; J gene: TRBJ2-3; clone size: .; V gene: TRBV7-9; CDR3 protein: CASSSGPAGRALNTQYF; CDR3 DNA: TGTGCCAGCAGCTCAGGACCGGCCGGGAGGGCCTTGAATACGCAGTATTTT
D gene: TRBD2; J gene: TRBJ2-5; clone size: .; V gene: TRBV19; CDR3 protein: CASSIGVLAKVGETQYF; CDR3 DNA: TGTGCCAGTAGTATAGGGGTACTAGCGAAGGTGGGAGAGACCCAGTACTTC
D gene: .; J gene: TRBJ1-1; clone size: .; V gene: TRBV10-3; CDR3 protein: CAISESADEAFF; CDR3 DNA: TGTGCCATCAGTGAGTCTGCAGACGAAGCTTTCTTT
D gene: TRBD1; J gene: TRBJ1-1; clone size: .; V gene: TRBV7-9; CDR3 protein: CASSAGQGNTEAFF; CDR3 DNA: TGTGCCAGCAGCGCCGGACAGGGAAACACTGAAGCTTTCTTT
D gene: TRBD2; J gene: TRBJ2-1; clone size: .; V gene: TRBV27; CDR3 protein: CASSLGFGTSVYNEQFF; CDR3 DNA: TGTGCCAGCAGTTTAGGTTTTGGGACTAGCGTATACAATGAGCAGTTCTTC
D gene: TRBD2; J gene: TRBJ2-1; clone size: .; V gene: TRBV11-2; CDR3 protein: CASSLGGRSREQFF; CDR3 DNA: TGTGCCAGCAGCTTAGGCGGGAGGTCCCGGGAGCAGTTCTTC
D gene: TRBD2; J gene: TRBJ2-5; clone size: .; V gene: TRBV11-3; CDR3 protein: CASSPFGGSTETQYF; CDR3 DNA: TGTGCCAGCAGCCCTTTTGGCGGGAGTACTGAGACCCAGTACTTC
D gene: TRBD2; J gene: TRBJ2-1; clone size: .; V gene: TRBV10-3; CDR3 protein: CAISASAGGKNEQFF; CDR3 DNA: TGTGCCATCAGCGCGTCAGCGGGGGGGAAGAATGAGCAGTTCTTC
D gene: TRBD2; J gene: TRBJ2-5; clone size: .; V gene: TRBV2; CDR3 protein: CAILRLAGFQETQYF; CDR3 DNA: TGTGCCATCCTCCGGCTAGCGGGATTCCAAGAGACCCAGTACTTC
D gene: .; J gene: TRBJ1-5; clone size: .; V gene: TRBV5-1; CDR3 protein: CASSLSQGQPQHF; CDR3 DNA: TGCGCCAGCAGCTTGTCTCAGGGCCAGCCCCAGCATTTT
D gene: TRBD1; J gene: TRBJ1-2; clone size: .; V gene: TRBV9; CDR3 protein: CASSVGQGDGYTF; CDR3 DNA: TGTGCCAGCAGCGTCGGACAGGGGGATGGCTACACCTTC
D gene: .; J gene: TRBJ2-1; clone size: .; V gene: TRBV6-6; CDR3 protein: CATLTTGSLYNEQFF; CDR3 DNA: TGTGCCACCTTAACGACCGGGTCCCTCTACAATGAGCAGTTCTTC
D gene: .; J gene: TRBJ2-5; clone size: .; V gene: TRBV7-9; CDR3 protein: CASSLFGGNQETQYF; CDR3 DNA: TGTGCCAGCAGCTTATTCGGCGGGAACCAAGAGACCCAGTACTTC
D gene: .; J gene: TRBJ2-7; clone size: .; V gene: TRBV9; CDR3 protein: CASSVGAQTSYEQYF; CDR3 DNA: TGTGCCAGCAGCGTAGGGGCGCAAACCTCCTACGAGCAGTACTTC
D gene: .; J gene: TRBJ1-4; clone size: .; V gene: TRBV7-9; CDR3 protein: CASSSPNSNEKLFF; CDR3 DNA: TGTGCCAGCAGCTCACCCAATAGTAATGAAAAACTGTTTTTT